These 3 T cell receptor beta chains share one sample of origin, sequenced in a study of cytomegalovirus exposure and HLA in healthy donors. Both 60 Vbeta primers and 13 Jbeta primers went into the PCR. Generated by immunoSEQ multiplex PCR, the TCRdb table keeps only in-frame clones and is missing some. The table records roughly 190,000 clones, over 75% of them present only once. Source material: PBMCs. All receptors derive from a man aged 18 to 30 in good health and CMV-seronegative.

The CDR3 nucleotides read TGCGCCAGCAGCCAAGACGGTGGGGACAGGAGGAAGTATTTT. This encodes CASSQDGGDRRKYF. The rearrangement links TRBV4-3 to TRBJ2-3; TRBD1 agrees at 8 bases. The V gene's germline CDR1 is LGHNA and CDR2 YSLEER. There are 14 residues in the CDR3. J gave up 13 bases and V 0 bases, and 9 bases lay outside the gene matches.

This rearrangement joins TRBV11-2 to TRBJ1-1; weak D call: TRBD1 (5 bases). The V gene lost 4 bases and the J gene lost 1 base, with 7 bases spanning the gap. Germline CDR1 is SGHAT and CDR2 is FQNNGV. This CDR3 is built from 13 residues. The CDR3 sequence: CASSSQGNTEAFF. The DNA of the CDR3 is TGTGCCAGCAGCTCGCAGGGGAACACTGAAGCTTTCTTT.

This sequence joins TRBV7-9 and TRBJ2-5; D is ambiguous. This CDR3 has 15 amino acids. CDR1 and CDR2 from the germline V gene are SEHNR and FQNEAQ (reference sequence). V was shortened by 5 bases and J by 3 bases, with 16 bases between the two germline ends. This CDR3 is CASSGEVAWKETQYF. The DNA of the CDR3 is TGTGCCAGCAGCGGAGAAGTTGCCTGGAAAGAGACCCAGTACTTC.